These 21 T cell receptor beta chains were all obtained from the same sample, sequenced in a study of T cell responses to AZD1222 COVID-19 vaccine. The assay was immunoSEQ multiplex PCR, and TCRdb's table has in-frame clones only and misses some. The repertoire consists of approximately 88,000 clones, with about 89% occurring once and the leading ten covering roughly 5.1%. The sequences come from peripheral blood, collected 28 days after the second AZD1222 dose. The receptors stem from an adult who received the AZD1222 COVID-19 vaccine.

The chain combines TRBV9 with TRBJ1-2; D might be TRBD1 (6 bases). Trimming took off 3 bases at V and 4 bases at J, with 13 bases between the two ends. Germline V lookup: CDR1 SGDLS, CDR2 YYNGEE. The CDR3 is made up of 14 amino acids. The CDR3 reads CASSAQGLSYGYTF. The CDR3 DNA reads as TGTGCCAGCAGCGCCCAGGGGTTAAGCTATGGCTACACCTTC. Combining the CDR3 with reference TRBV9 and TRBJ1-2 gives the whole variable domain DSGVTQTPKHLITATGQRVTLRCSPRSGDLSVYWYQQSLDQGLQFLIQYYNGEERAKGNILERFSAQQFPDLHSELNLSSLELGDSALYFCASSAQGLSYGYTFGSGTRLTVV.

V usage is TRBV9 and J usage is TRBJ2-1; the match to TRBD1 covers 10 bases. The CDR3 consists of 14 residues. In germline, CDR1 is SGDLS, CDR2 YYNGEE. The J segment lost 8 bases and the V segment lost 4 bases, leaving 6 bases of the junction unmatched. The chain's CDR3 is CASSTRTGGDEQFF. For the CDR3, the DNA is TGTGCCAGCAGCACCAGGACAGGGGGGGATGAGCAGTTCTTC.

The chain employs TRBV4-2 and TRBJ2-1; a possible D gene is TRBD2 (6 bases). Between the trimmed V and J ends, which lost 0 bases and 4 bases, there was a span of 13 bases. CDR1 is LGHNA, CDR2 YNFKEQ, per germline. The CDR3 is 16 amino acids. The CDR3 DNA reads TGTGCCAGCAGCCAAGACTGGGGGGAGAGTTACAATGAGCAGTTCTTC. This encodes CASSQDWGESYNEQFF.

This clone was detected once. The chain carries TRBV11-2 and TRBJ1-1; 7 bases fit TRBD1. In germline, CDR1 is SGHAT, CDR2 FQNNGV. The J segment lost 1 base and the V segment lost 3 bases, leaving 2 bases of the junction unmatched. The CDR3 contains 14 residues. As DNA, the CDR3 is TGTGCCAGCAGCTTCGGACAGGAGAACACTGAAGCTTTCTTT. Its protein is CASSFGQENTEAFF.

This chain links TRBV5-1 with TRBJ1-4; no definite D call. CDR1 and CDR2 from the germline V gene are SGHRS and YFSETQ. With 4 bases removed from V and 0 bases from J, the gap between germline ends came to 10 bases. The CDR3 has 15 amino acids. CDR3 loop: CASSPSGTTNEKLFF. The CDR3 DNA is TGCGCCAGCAGCCCTTCAGGAACAACTAATGAAAAACTGTTTTTT.

This clone was detected once. The chain carries TRBV7-8 and TRBJ2-5; no firm D call. Germline-derived CDR1 and CDR2 are SGHVS and FQNEAQ. The V end was cut by 5 bases, the J end by 2 bases, with 15 bases between. This CDR3 is built from 15 residues. The CDR3: CASSLPGRVQETQYF. As DNA, the CDR3 is TGTGCCAGCAGCCTACCCGGACGGGTACAAGAGACCCAGTACTTC.

This clone was seen only once. The chain joins TRBV14 to TRBJ1-4; D unclear. Looked up from germline, CDR1 is SGHDN and CDR2 is FVKESK. With 0 bases removed from V and 5 bases from J, the gap between germline ends came to 10 bases. The CDR3 runs to 15 residues. The CDR3 DNA is TGTGCCAGCAGCCAAGATCGGGCCATAAATGAAAAACTGTTTTTT. Translating gives CASSQDRAINEKLFF.

This chain links TRBV29-1 with TRBJ1-5, with TRBD1 identical over 10 bases. Per germline, CDR1 SQVTM and CDR2 ANQGSEA. The trim removed 6 bases at V and 2 bases at J, leaving 4 bases unmatched. The CDR3 runs 14 residues. The CDR3 spells CSVGQGGGNQPQHF. The CDR3 DNA sequence: TGCAGCGTCGGACAGGGGGGAGGCAATCAGCCCCAGCATTTT.

This rearrangement joins TRBV3-1 (or the pseudogene TRBV3-2) to TRBJ1-1; 8 nucleotides align to TRBD1. CDR1 is LGHDT, CDR2 YNNKEL, per germline (reference sequence). The CDR3 totals 15 residues. J lost 4 bases, V lost 4 bases, and 8 bases had no gene match. CDR3: CASSLRTGMGTEAFF. CDR3 in DNA: TGTGCCAGCAGCCTAAGGACAGGGATGGGCACTGAAGCTTTCTTT.

The V call is TRBV29-1, the J call TRBJ1-5; 9 nucleotides line up with TRBD1. The ends lost 5 bases at V and 6 bases at J; junction bases unmatched: 8. This CDR3 is built from 14 residues. Per the germline V gene, CDR1 is SQVTM and CDR2 is ANQGSEA. The CDR3 protein is CSVITGGAGQPQHF. Written as DNA, the CDR3 is TGCAGCGTTATAACAGGGGGCGCGGGTCAGCCCCAGCATTTT.

The chain is built from TRBV2 and TRBJ2-2; D gene uncertain. Trimming took off 2 bases at V and 3 bases at J, with 10 bases between the two ends. Germline loops: CDR1 SNHLY, CDR2 FYNNEI. This CDR3 contains 15 residues. The DNA for the CDR3 is TGTGCCAGCAGTGAATCGGTGTCTTACACCGGGGAGCTGTTTTTT. The encoded protein is CASSESVSYTGELFF.

J is TRBJ2-1 and V is TRBV4-2, with TRBD1 matching over 7 bases. The CDR3 spans 15 residues. The V and J ends lost 4 bases and 8 bases, in that order; junction bases with no gene match: 11. CDR1 LGHNA and CDR2 YNFKEQ come from the germline V gene. The CDR3 nucleotides read TGTGCCAGCAGCCTCCGGGACCGAGGGGGCGATGAGCAGTTCTTC. Translating gives CASSLRDRGGDEQFF.

The chain recombines TRBV7-9 with TRBJ2-7; TRBD1 is a possible D gene (6 bases). Germline CDR1 reads SEHNR; CDR2 reads FQNEAQ (reference sequence). Trimming left V 4 bases short and J 2 bases short, with 9 bases between. The CDR3 is made up of 13 amino acids. In DNA, the CDR3 is TGTGCCAGCAGCTCTCCAGGGGCCTACGAGCAGTACTTC. It encodes CASSSPGAYEQYF.

This clone has just one count. The V gene is TRBV6-5, the J gene TRBJ2-2, with no clear D. The germline CDR1 and CDR2 sequences are MNHEY and SVGAGI. V was pared by 2 bases and J by 1 base, with 11 bases between. This CDR3 is 16 amino acids long. This chain's CDR3 is CASSYRPYENTGELFF. The DNA of the CDR3 is TGTGCCAGCAGTTACCGGCCGTATGAGAACACCGGGGAGCTGTTTTTT.

V usage is TRBV4-1 and J usage is TRBJ2-1; TRBD2 aligns across 9 bases. J was trimmed by 1 base and V by 4 bases; bases with no gene match: 11. Germline loops: CDR1 MGHRA, CDR2 YSYEKL. This CDR3 region has 18 residues. As DNA, the CDR3 is TGCGCCAGCAGCCTTTCCGGCGGGGGGGCCTTTTCCTACAATGAGCAGTTCTTC. It yields the protein CASSLSGGGAFSYNEQFF.

The chain recombines TRBV12-3 or TRBV12-4 with TRBJ1-2; TRBD1 might be the D (6 bases). V lost 6 bases to trimming and J lost 2 bases, with 10 bases between them. This CDR3 is 13 amino acids long. CDR3 in amino acids: CASSWDTNYGYTF. Here the CDR3 DNA reads TGTGCCAGCAGCTGGGACACCAACTATGGCTACACCTTC.

The chain links TRBV6-6 to TRBJ2-7, with D perhaps TRBD2 (6 bases). The V gene's germline CDR1 is MNHNY and CDR2 SVGAGI (reference sequence). The CDR3 is made up of 16 amino acids. V was clipped by 2 bases and J by 0 bases, with 14 bases between them. The CDR3 sequence is CASSYGGAGSSYEQYF. The CDR3 DNA reads as TGTGCCAGCAGTTACGGTGGGGCGGGGTCCTCCTACGAGCAGTACTTC.

This chain links TRBV6-5 with TRBJ2-7; 8 bases fit TRBD1. From germline, CDR1 is MNHEY and CDR2 SVGAGI. The CDR3 consists of 14 residues. J gave up 4 bases and V 6 bases, and 8 bases lay outside the gene matches. CDR3: CASSDPQGAYEQYF. DNA for the CDR3: TGTGCCAGCAGCGACCCGCAGGGGGCTTACGAGCAGTACTTC.

The chain joins TRBV7-9 to TRBJ2-2; maybe TRBD2 (5 bases). V lost 5 bases, J lost 8 bases, and 12 bases lay in between. Germline loops: CDR1 SEHNR, CDR2 FQNEAQ (reference sequence). This CDR3 is built from 13 residues. The CDR3 sequence is CASSPDLWGELFF. For the CDR3, the DNA is TGTGCCAGCAGCCCGGACTTATGGGGGGAGCTGTTTTTT.

CDR3 sequence (DNA): TGTGCCAGTACGGGACAGCTCATGAACACTGAAGCTTTCTTT. It encodes CASTGQLMNTEAFF. The chain uses TRBV19 and TRBJ1-1; 7 bases match TRBD1. The CDR3 length is 14 residues. Germline CDR1 and CDR2: LNHDA and SQIVND (reference sequence). Unmatched junction bases numbered 5, after V lost 7 bases and J lost 0 bases.

This chain links TRBV5-8 with TRBJ1-2; 8 bases agree with TRBD1. V gave up 2 bases and J gave up 4 bases; unmatched junction bases: 4. Germline V gives CDR1 SGHTS, CDR2 YDEGEE. The CDR3 has 14 amino acids. The CDR3, as DNA: TGTGCCAGCAGCTTTCTAGGACAGGGCTATGGCTACACCTTC. Translating gives CASSFLGQGYGYTF.